The table lists the clone carrying this T cell receptor beta chain with a few counts. This CDR3 is also generated by other DNA sequences in the sample. Assay used: immunoSEQ multiplex PCR; TCRdb lists only in-frame clones, some missing. Of millions of clones listed, about 95% are singletons. This sample is part of a study of shared clonotypes between healthy human individuals. On the study more broadly: Plates per donor: three CD4 naive, three CD4 memory, two CD8 naive, one CD8 memory.

V shed 6 bases, J shed 1 base, and the junction held 2 bases outside the gene matches. The germline CDR1 and CDR2 sequences are SNHLY and FYNNEI. The CDR3 runs to 13 residues. Sequenced sample: naive CD4+ T cells sorted from blood. This sample's subset: CD45RA+ positively selected. The source is a man younger than 30 in good health. The gene calls are TRBV2 and TRBJ2-5; TRBD1 matches at 7 bases. In DNA, the CDR3 is TGTGCCAGCAGGAGGGACAGCCAAGAGACCCAGTACTTC. Its protein is CASRRDSQETQYF.